The clone carrying this TCR beta chain occurred many times. What it binds is not known. TCR beta CDR3 regions were amplified from RNA transcripts. A first-round RT-PCR of the TCR CDR3 used the HTBI primer set. TCRdb independently ran MiXCR on the multiplex PCR reads; one entry per CDR3 protein. The sample lists 700,000 or so distinct CDR3 sequences; roughly 15% were seen once. The data were obtained in a study of T cells in Graves' hyperthyroidism and ophthalmopathy. Study-wide points: In simple terms, a model built on 13 V-J features told ophthalmopathy apart from stable hyperthyroidism.

The study enrolled patients aged 18 to 65 with newly diagnosed hyperthyroidism of under 2 months' duration. V lost 3 bases, J lost 7 bases, and 7 bases stayed unmatched. There are 16 residues in the CDR3. Germline-derived CDR1 and CDR2 are MDHEN and SYDVKM. The chain links TRBV28 to TRBJ2-3, with 13 bases fitting TRBD2. The sample consisted of blood. This TCR was recovered from a man younger than 35 with Graves' hyperthyroidism. CDR3 sequence (DNA): TGTGCCAGCAGTTTCCGACTAGCGGGAGGAGGGTATACGCAGTATTTT. Residues: CASSFRLAGGGYTQYF.